Below, 28 T cell receptor beta chains from the same sample are listed, as sequenced in a study of shared clonotypes between healthy human individuals. Data came from immunoSEQ multiplex PCR; TCRdb stores just in-frame clones and leaves some out. The table includes about 2.3 million clones, 92% detected once. Input material: naive CD4+ T cells from PBMCs. Subset denoted: CD45RA+ positively selected. All receptors derive from a man between 18 and 29 years old in good health. Some clones in this sample may be carry-over from other donors' samples.

The V gene is TRBV7-9, the J gene TRBJ2-7; D is uncertain. Germline-derived CDR1 and CDR2 are SEHNR and FQNEAQ (reference sequence). Trimming stripped 5 bases from V and 3 bases from J, with 14 bases between. This CDR3 has 14 amino acids. CDR3 DNA: TGTGCCAGCAGCCCCGGGTTGAGCCTCTACGAGCAGTACTTC. Amino acid sequence: CASSPGLSLYEQYF.

This chain joins TRBV23-1 and TRBJ2-7; D may be TRBD1 or TRBD2 (5 bases each). TRBV23-1 is designated an ORF whose function remains uncertain. V shed 3 bases and J shed 3 bases, with 21 bases lying between them. The CDR3 contains 17 residues. This chain's CDR3 is CASSQRSPQRGHYEQYF. CDR3 sequence (DNA): TGCGCCAGCAGTCAGCGTAGCCCTCAACGGGGCCACTACGAGCAGTACTTC.

The V gene is TRBV30, the J gene TRBJ1-1, with D uncertain. The V and J ends lost 3 bases and 4 bases respectively, with 12 bases between them. CDR1 is GTSNPN and CDR2 is SVGIG in the germline V gene (reference sequence). This CDR3 has 13 residues. CDR3 nucleotide sequence: TGTGCCTGGAGAGACTATACTAGCACTGAAGCTTTCTTT. The encoded protein is CAWRDYTSTEAFF.

V gene TRBV7-9 combines with J gene TRBJ2-2; D is ambiguous. The CDR3 covers 15 residues. V lost 0 bases and J lost 5, with 10 bases in between. Germline V gene data show CDR1 as SEHNR and CDR2 as FQNEAQ (reference sequence). CDR3 sequence reads: CASSLAPTGTGELFF. Written as DNA, the CDR3 is TGTGCCAGCAGCTTAGCCCCCACGGGTACCGGGGAGCTGTTTTTT. The variable domain in full, with the rest retrieved from reference TRBV7-9 and TRBJ2-2, is DTGVSQNPRHKITKRGQNVTFRCDPISEHNRLYWYRQTLGQGPEFLTYFQNEAQLEKSRLLSDRFSAERPKGSFSTLEIQRTEQGDSAMYLCASSLAPTGTGELFFGEGSRLTVL.

The chain carries TRBV7-2 and TRBJ2-2; 10 positions match TRBD1. The CDR3 is made up of 18 amino acids. Germline V gene data show CDR1 as SGHTA and CDR2 as FQGNSA. Losses at the gene ends were 0 bases for V and 9 bases for J; bases not matched to a gene: 13. The CDR3, as DNA: TGTGCCAGCAGCTTAGCCCAGCCGGGACAGGGGCGTACCAGGGAGCTGTTTTTT. As protein: CASSLAQPGQGRTRELFF.

The table lists this clone with a count of one. The rearrangement uses TRBV7-3 and TRBJ1-1, with 10 bases lining up with TRBD1. The CDR3 runs to 15 residues. The ends lost 5 bases at V and 3 bases at J; junction bases unmatched: 6. The germline V gene encodes CDR1 SGHTA and CDR2 FQGTGA. The CDR3 DNA reads as TGTGCCAGCAGCATGACGACAGGGGGCTACACTGAAGCTTTCTTT. Encoded protein: CASSMTTGGYTEAFF. Looking up the rest from reference TRBV7-3 and TRBJ1-1 gives the full variable domain: GAGVSQTPSNKVTEKGKYVELRCDPISGHTALYWYRQSLGQGPEFLIYFQGTGAADDSGLPNDRFFAVRPEGSVSTLKIQRTERGDSAVYLCASSMTTGGYTEAFFGQGTRLTVV.

With respect to this clone: At the DNA level, this CDR3 is encoded by other sequences in the same sample as well. The chain uses TRBV18 and TRBJ1-4; D uncertain. V lost 1 base and J lost 0, with 6 bases in between. Per the germline V gene, CDR1 is KGHSH and CDR2 is LQKENI. The CDR3 runs to 15 residues. The CDR3 DNA reads as TGTGCCAGCTCACCACAACGAGCAACTAATGAAAAACTGTTTTTT. Its protein product is CASSPQRATNEKLFF.

Notes on this clone: In the same sample, other DNA sequences code for this CDR3. J is TRBJ2-2 and V is TRBV28; D unresolved. The germline V gene encodes CDR1 MDHEN and CDR2 SYDVKM. The CDR3 has 11 residues. V dropped 6 bases and J dropped 2 bases, with 1 base sitting between them. CDR3 DNA sequence: TGTGCCAGCAGCAACACCGGGGAGCTGTTTTTT. Protein sequence: CASSNTGELFF.

The CDR3 protein is CASSSTGLAGYEQYF. Written as DNA, the CDR3 is TGTGCCAGCTCAAGTACCGGACTAGCGGGATACGAGCAGTACTTC. This chain connects TRBV18 to TRBJ2-7, with TRBD2 matching over 12 bases. The germline V gene has CDR1 KGHSH and CDR2 LQKENI. V was pared by 5 bases and J by 4 bases, with 6 bases of the junction left unmatched. CDR3 length: 15 residues.

Regarding this clone: Other DNA variants within this sample encode the same CDR3. The chain combines TRBV18 with TRBJ2-7, with a weak D call TRBD1 (5 bases). Trimming removed 0 bases at V and 2 bases at J, with 8 bases between. Looked up from germline, CDR1 is KGHSH and CDR2 is LQKENI. CDR3 length: 14 residues. This CDR3 reads CASSPPGLTYEQYF. The DNA for the CDR3 is TGTGCCAGCTCACCACCGGGGCTTACCTACGAGCAGTACTTC.

This chain links TRBV5-1 with TRBJ2-2; the match to TRBD2 covers 8 bases. This CDR3 is 15 amino acids long. Germline CDR1 and CDR2: SGHRS and YFSETQ. The V and J ends lost 7 bases and 1 base, in that order; junction bases with no gene match: 6. The CDR3 reads CASGMLAGNTGELFF. Here the CDR3 DNA reads TGCGCCAGCGGAATGCTAGCGGGGAACACCGGGGAGCTGTTTTTT.

The chain carries TRBV13 and TRBJ2-1; the match to TRBD2 covers 7 bases. After removal of 0 bases from V and 1 base from J, the junction contained 9 bases not matched to a gene. The germline V gene has CDR1 PRHDT and CDR2 FYEKMQ (reference sequence). The CDR3 runs to 18 residues. CDR3 DNA sequence: TGTGCCAGCAGCTTAGGCGCGCGGGAGACCCGGTCCTACAATGAGCAGTTCTTC. It encodes CASSLGARETRSYNEQFF.

The rearrangement links TRBV4-3 to TRBJ1-2, with TRBD1 as a possible D gene (5 bases). V lost 2 bases to trimming and J lost 0 bases, with 13 bases between them. Germline V lookup: CDR1 LGHNA, CDR2 YSLEER. This CDR3 is built from 16 residues. In nucleotides, the CDR3 is TGCGCCAGCAGCCAAAATAGACAGCCTACTAACTATGGCTACACCTTC. This encodes CASSQNRQPTNYGYTF.

The chain employs TRBV10-3 and TRBJ2-5; D not resolved. V dropped 2 bases and J dropped 1 base, with 8 bases sitting between them. This CDR3 comprises 14 residues. In germline, CDR1 is ENHRY, CDR2 SYGVKD. The CDR3 is CAISEATTQETQYF. As DNA, the CDR3 is TGTGCCATCAGTGAGGCCACCACCCAAGAGACCCAGTACTTC.

The chain is built from TRBV27 and TRBJ2-3; 13 nucleotides match TRBD2. Germline CDR1 reads MNHEY; CDR2 reads SMNVEV (reference sequence). The CDR3 has 20 amino acids. Losses at the gene ends were 4 bases for V and 2 bases for J; bases not matched to a gene: 15. Written as DNA, the CDR3 is TGTGCCAGCAGTTCCACACTACTAGCGGGAGGGCCAGGGGACACAGATACGCAGTATTTT. It encodes CASSSTLLAGGPGDTDTQYF.

Note on this clone: Other DNA sequences in this specimen translate into the identical CDR3. This chain links TRBV28 with TRBJ1-1, with D tentatively TRBD1 (5 bases). Germline CDR1 is MDHEN and CDR2 is SYDVKM. The length of the CDR3 is 14 residues. Trimming left V 1 base short and J 3 bases short, with 9 bases between. The CDR3 is CASSLFRADTEAFF. The CDR3 DNA reads TGTGCCAGCAGTTTATTCAGGGCTGACACTGAAGCTTTCTTT. Supplemented by reference TRBV28 and TRBJ1-1, the full variable domain reads DVKVTQSSRYLVKRTGEKVFLECVQDMDHENMFWYRQDPGLGLRLIYFSYDVKMKEKGDIPEGYSVSREKKERFSLILESASTNQTSMYLCASSLFRADTEAFFGQGTRLTVV.

The chain is built from TRBV13 and TRBJ1-2; D unclear. CDR1 is PRHDT, CDR2 FYEKMQ, per germline (reference sequence). This CDR3 contains 14 residues. V was trimmed by 5 bases and J by 2 bases, leaving 12 bases between them. The CDR3 DNA reads TGTGCCAGCAGCCCAACTTGGGTGAACTATGGCTACACCTTC. The encoded protein is CASSPTWVNYGYTF.

V and J are TRBV2 and TRBJ1-2; D ambiguous. Between the trimmed V and J ends, which lost 1 base and 4 bases, there was a span of 10 bases. There are 14 residues in the CDR3. The germline V gene has CDR1 SNHLY and CDR2 FYNNEI. CDR3 in amino acids: CASSEVARSYGYTF. CDR3 in DNA: TGTGCCAGCAGTGAAGTGGCCCGTTCCTATGGCTACACCTTC.

The V call is TRBV5-1, the J call TRBJ2-7, with 7 positions matching TRBD1. Germline CDR1 SGHRS, CDR2 YFSETQ. V trimming: 4 bases; J trimming: 5 bases; junction bases outside the gene matches: 15. The CDR3 sequence is 16 residues long. CDR3 region: CASSLLVGRGNDEQYF. CDR3 coding DNA: TGCGCCAGCAGCCTGTTGGTCGGCAGGGGGAACGACGAGCAGTACTTC.

V and J are TRBV7-9 and TRBJ2-7; TRBD1 aligns across 9 bases. CDR3 length: 14 amino acids. The V gene end was trimmed by 2 bases and the J gene end by 4 bases; junction bases not matched to a gene: 3. The germline CDR1 and CDR2 sequences are SEHNR and FQNEAQ (reference sequence). For the CDR3, the DNA is TGTGCCAGCAGCTTACTACAGGGGGCTTACGAGCAGTACTTC. It yields the protein CASSLLQGAYEQYF.

This chain joins TRBV27 and TRBJ2-3, with 10 bases identical to TRBD2. From germline, CDR1 is MNHEY and CDR2 SMNVEV (reference sequence). This CDR3 has 17 residues. Germline trimming cut 2 bases from V and 6 bases from J; bases unmatched to any gene: 11. The CDR3 nucleotides read TGTGCCAGCAGTTTACTTCCGCTAGCGGGAGTTTGGGATACGCAGTATTTT. Residues: CASSLLPLAGVWDTQYF.

This clone has only one observation. The chain employs TRBV6-1 and TRBJ1-2; D is undetermined. This CDR3 contains 13 residues. The germline V gene has CDR1 MNHNS and CDR2 SASEGT. V was shortened by 8 bases and J by 10 bases, with 20 bases between the two germline ends. CDR3 amino acids: CASGVLQGLDYTF. The CDR3, as DNA: TGTGCCAGCGGGGTACTTCAAGGGCTTGACTACACCTTC.

The V gene is TRBV15, the J gene TRBJ1-1; no definite D call. Germline V gene lookup returns CDR1 LNHNV and CDR2 YYDKDF (reference sequence). The V end was cut by 0 bases, the J end by 1 base, with 12 bases between. The CDR3 spans 16 residues. CDR3 residues: CATSRDLDTPNTEAFF. In DNA, the CDR3 is TGTGCCACCAGCAGAGATTTAGACACACCGAACACTGAAGCTTTCTTT.

This chain links TRBV7-3 with TRBJ2-2; D ambiguous. Between the trimmed V and J ends, which lost 6 bases and 3 bases, there was a span of 11 bases. Germline CDR1 SGHTA, CDR2 FQGTGA. The CDR3 extends over 14 amino acids. The CDR3 protein is CASRLSRDTGELFF. CDR3 bases: TGTGCCAGCAGGCTAAGTCGGGACACCGGGGAGCTGTTTTTT. Filled out from reference TRBV7-3 and TRBJ2-2, the complete variable domain reads GAGVSQTPSNKVTEKGKYVELRCDPISGHTALYWYRQSLGQGPEFLIYFQGTGAADDSGLPNDRFFAVRPEGSVSTLKIQRTERGDSAVYLCASRLSRDTGELFFGEGSRLTVL.

This chain connects TRBV6-5 to TRBJ1-2; 8 positions match TRBD1. CDR3 size: 15 residues. The V segment lost 2 bases and the J segment 2 bases; nucleotides outside the gene matches: 4. CDR1 is MNHEY, CDR2 SVGAGI, per germline. CDR3 residues: CASSYRRTGNYGYTF. For the CDR3, the DNA is TGTGCCAGCAGTTACCGAAGGACAGGGAACTATGGCTACACCTTC.

The gene calls are TRBV18 and TRBJ2-1; D not certain. V dropped 2 bases and J dropped 8 bases, with 10 bases sitting between them. The CDR3 runs 13 residues. Germline V gives CDR1 KGHSH, CDR2 LQKENI. For the CDR3, the DNA is TGTGCCAGCTCACCAGTTAAGTGGGATGAGCAGTTCTTC. This codes for CASSPVKWDEQFF.

J is TRBJ2-5 and V is TRBV27; TRBD2 matches at 10 bases. The junction had 3 bases not matched to a gene; V was cut back by 5 bases and J by 3 bases. This CDR3 has 14 residues. The germline V gene encodes CDR1 MNHEY and CDR2 SMNVEV (reference sequence). The CDR3 DNA follows: TGTGCCAGCAGTCGGCTAGCGGGAGAAGAGACCCAGTACTTC. Translating it yields CASSRLAGEETQYF.

The J gene is TRBJ2-1, the V gene TRBV5-1, with 13 positions matching TRBD2. Per the germline V gene, CDR1 is SGHRS and CDR2 is YFSETQ. CDR3 length equals 17 residues. With 6 bases clipped from V and 6 bases from J, the junction kept 12 bases outside the gene matches. The CDR3 is CASTLLATSGRPNEQFF. Here the CDR3 DNA reads TGCGCCAGCACTCTGCTAGCGACTAGCGGGAGGCCCAATGAGCAGTTCTTC.